The sequence of this TCR beta chain was determined in a study of blood T cell repertoires in COVID-19. Study summary: Sources were T cells, B-cell-depleted T cells, or PBMCs; the material itself was cDNA or gDNA.

Original processing notes: Amplification from reference gene primers served as the basis for estimated nucleated cell counts. TCRdb's table, derived via immunoSEQ multiplex PCR, lists solely in-frame clones and lacks some. V and J calls and clone size are as listed in that table; D and trimming were resolved from the DNA. Found here are about 130,000 clones, about 84% of them singletons; the top ten hold roughly an eighth. This CDR3 region has 13 residues. V gave up 0 bases and J gave up 2 bases, with 4 bases separating them. CDR1 and CDR2 (germline): SGHAT, FQNNGV. The chain is built from TRBV11-2 and TRBJ1-1; D remains unclear. The sample comprised peripheral blood. This sequence originates from a woman between 55 and 75 years old with acute or convalescent COVID-19. For the CDR3, the DNA is TGTGCCAGCAGCTTAGATATAAACACTGAAGCTTTCTTT. Protein product: CASSLDINTEAFF.